This is a list of T cell receptor beta chains from one sample in a study of cytomegalovirus exposure and HLA in healthy donors. Using immunoSEQ multiplex PCR, the repertoire was profiled, and TCRdb retains in-frame clones only, with some absent. The profile shows over 150,000 clones, approximately 86% of them singletons. The sample was PBMCs. The receptors come from a man younger than 30 in good health and CMV-seropositive. Each CDR3 is given with its conserved first and last residue. The D gene is left open where the match is weak.

V gene: TRBV12-2; D gene: .; CDR3 protein: CASPTTGGGRDRRNQPQHF
V gene: TRBV29-1; D gene: TRBD1; CDR3 protein: CSVQGALGYTF
V gene: TRBV6-5; D gene: TRBD1; CDR3 protein: CASSLGGTGVNSPLHF
V gene: TRBV7-2; D gene: TRBD2; CDR3 protein: CASSLVSGGRTDTQYF
V gene: TRBV29-1; D gene: .; CDR3 protein: CSALTGGYGYTF
V gene: TRBV14; D gene: .; CDR3 protein: CASSLGRHTEAFF
V gene: TRBV7-2; D gene: .; CDR3 protein: CASSSQETQYF
V gene: TRBV13; D gene: TRBD1; CDR3 protein: CASSYRRTGVVAGELFF
V gene: TRBV7-9; D gene: .; CDR3 protein: CASKGRGFGEAFF
V gene: TRBV18; D gene: TRBD1; CDR3 protein: CASSPRDRSYEQYF
V gene: TRBV25-1; D gene: TRBD1; CDR3 protein: CASTPGQGPYNEQFF
V gene: TRBV10-2; D gene: .; CDR3 protein: CASSESKGRGTEAFF
V gene: TRBV7-9; D gene: .; CDR3 protein: CASSLGTLGSGGDTQYF
V gene: TRBV19; D gene: TRBD1; CDR3 protein: CASSTGTGRVYEQYF
V gene: TRBV19; D gene: .; CDR3 protein: CASSMGGRPATEAFF
V gene: TRBV18; D gene: TRBD2; CDR3 protein: CASSPLAGQADTQYF
V gene: TRBV5-4; D gene: .; CDR3 protein: CASTEVLTDTQYF
V gene: TRBV25-1; D gene: TRBD1; CDR3 protein: CASSEYGPGTGSSYEQYF
V gene: TRBV6-6; D gene: TRBD1; CDR3 protein: CASSSRDRGRGGYTF
V gene: TRBV4-3; D gene: .; CDR3 protein: CASSQQGGGNQPQHF
V gene: TRBV4-1; D gene: TRBD2; CDR3 protein: CASSQPRGAGNEQFF
V gene: TRBV11-2; D gene: .; CDR3 protein: CASSARASRNTGELFF
V gene: TRBV4-2; D gene: TRBD1; CDR3 protein: CASSQRRTGESYEQYF
V gene: TRBV4-3; D gene: TRBD1; CDR3 protein: CASSQYSTGTDYGYTF
V gene: TRBV19; D gene: .; CDR3 protein: CASSIPDSYEQYF
V gene: TRBV4-2; D gene: .; CDR3 protein: CASSQDEGVDEQYF
V gene: TRBV10-2; D gene: .; CDR3 protein: CASSELSGTEAFF
V gene: TRBV9; D gene: TRBD2; CDR3 protein: CASSASGGLHTDTQYF
V gene: TRBV7-2; D gene: TRBD2; CDR3 protein: CASSLVRTSGDAYEQYF
V gene: TRBV5-1; D gene: TRBD1; CDR3 protein: CASKGQGLTTEAFF
V gene: TRBV5-1; D gene: .; CDR3 protein: CASNLANIYNEQFF
V gene: TRBV13; D gene: TRBD2; CDR3 protein: CASSLGGSEYEQYF
V gene: TRBV5-1; D gene: .; CDR3 protein: CASSLGRPDTQYF